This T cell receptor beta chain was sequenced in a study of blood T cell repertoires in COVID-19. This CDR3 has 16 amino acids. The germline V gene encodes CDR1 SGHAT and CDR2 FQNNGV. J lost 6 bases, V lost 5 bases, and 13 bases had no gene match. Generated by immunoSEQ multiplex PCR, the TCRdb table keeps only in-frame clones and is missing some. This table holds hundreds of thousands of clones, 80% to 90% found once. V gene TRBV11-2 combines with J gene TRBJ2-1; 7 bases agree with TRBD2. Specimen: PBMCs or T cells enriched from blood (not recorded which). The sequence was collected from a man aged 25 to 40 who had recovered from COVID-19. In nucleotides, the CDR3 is TGTGCCAGCAGCAAGACAGCGGCGGGAGTGAGCAATGAGCAGTTCTTC. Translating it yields CASSKTAAGVSNEQFF.